The 5 T cell receptor beta chains in this list originate from one sample, sequenced in a study of blood T cell repertoires in COVID-19 (dated by TCRdb to about 2020). Library construction relied on the immunoSEQ multiplex PCR assay. Drawn from immuneACCESS, this table holds only the in-frame rearrangements with V and J called that TCRdb kept. Clones are partly lost; checked studies trace under half to an unresolved V gene and leave the rest unexplained. The sample table records about 180,000 clones; more than 65% of these occur just once. Of the sample, roughly 18% is held by the ten largest clones. The sample taken for sequencing was PBMCs or T cells enriched from blood (not recorded which). The receptors originated from a man aged 55 to 70 who had recovered from COVID-19.

V usage is TRBV5-5 and J usage is TRBJ1-5, with D perhaps TRBD1 (6 bases). Germline CDR1 reads SGHKS; CDR2 reads YYEKEE (reference sequence). The V end was cut by 4 bases, the J end by 4 bases, with 12 bases between. There are 14 residues in the CDR3. The CDR3 spells CASSLDSPNQPQHF. The CDR3 nucleotides are TGTGCCAGCAGCCTGGACAGTCCTAATCAGCCCCAGCATTTT.

This clone was counted only a few times. This chain connects TRBV14 to TRBJ1-6; the match to TRBD1 covers 7 bases. V was pared by 5 bases and J by 6 bases, with 19 bases of the junction left unmatched. The CDR3 loop spans 19 amino acids. Per germline, CDR1 SGHDN and CDR2 FVKESK. The CDR3 DNA sequence: TGTGCCAGCAGCTCGCGCGGCGGGACAGTCGAGAACCTTAATTCACCCCTCCACTTT. The encoded protein is CASSSRGGTVENLNSPLHF.

The chain employs TRBV19 and TRBJ2-7, with a weak D call TRBD2 (6 bases). V was pared by 2 bases and J by 9 bases, with 11 bases between. CDR1 is LNHDA, CDR2 SQIVND, per germline (reference sequence). This CDR3 is 12 amino acids long. The CDR3 here is CASSIRGSAQYF. In DNA form, the CDR3 reads TGTGCCAGTAGTATACGGGGGTCCGCGCAGTACTTC.

This rearrangement joins TRBV5-1 to TRBJ2-7; 12 nucleotides align to TRBD1. This CDR3 is 15 amino acids long. Unmatched junction bases numbered 3, after V lost 0 bases and J lost 5 bases. Germline V gene lookup returns CDR1 SGHRS and CDR2 YFSETQ. In DNA form, the CDR3 reads TGCGCCAGCAGCTTGGTGGGACAGGGGGCGCACGAGCAGTACTTC. Translating gives CASSLVGQGAHEQYF.

This clone appeared a single time. The rearrangement links TRBV29-1 to TRBJ1-2; 7 nucleotides agree with TRBD1. The junction had 2 bases not matched to a gene; V was cut back by 1 base and J by 0 bases. The CDR3 is 14 residues long. The germline V gene has CDR1 SQVTM and CDR2 ANQGSEA. CDR3 DNA sequence: TGCAGCGTTGAAGCGACAGGGACTAACTATGGCTACACCTTC. Amino acid sequence: CSVEATGTNYGYTF.